Given below is one TCR beta chain in context. The source of the sample is a study of T cell responses to AZD1222 COVID-19 vaccine. Background on the study: Pooled in the analysis were second doses at about 4 or about 12 weeks.

The assay was immunoSEQ multiplex PCR, and TCRdb's table has in-frame clones only and misses some. The sample shows about 180,000 clones, 80% to 90% of them seen only once. The CDR3 has 12 residues. The germline CDR1 and CDR2 sequences are SGHRS and YFSETQ. V was clipped by 4 bases and J by 4 bases, with 8 bases between them. The chain is built from TRBV5-1 and TRBJ2-5; D uncertain. The specimen comprised peripheral blood, sampled on day 0 of AZD1222 vaccination. This TCR came from an adult in good health. CDR3: CASSPLGETQYF. CDR3 nucleotide sequence: TGCGCCAGCAGCCCCCTCGGAGAGACCCAGTACTTC.